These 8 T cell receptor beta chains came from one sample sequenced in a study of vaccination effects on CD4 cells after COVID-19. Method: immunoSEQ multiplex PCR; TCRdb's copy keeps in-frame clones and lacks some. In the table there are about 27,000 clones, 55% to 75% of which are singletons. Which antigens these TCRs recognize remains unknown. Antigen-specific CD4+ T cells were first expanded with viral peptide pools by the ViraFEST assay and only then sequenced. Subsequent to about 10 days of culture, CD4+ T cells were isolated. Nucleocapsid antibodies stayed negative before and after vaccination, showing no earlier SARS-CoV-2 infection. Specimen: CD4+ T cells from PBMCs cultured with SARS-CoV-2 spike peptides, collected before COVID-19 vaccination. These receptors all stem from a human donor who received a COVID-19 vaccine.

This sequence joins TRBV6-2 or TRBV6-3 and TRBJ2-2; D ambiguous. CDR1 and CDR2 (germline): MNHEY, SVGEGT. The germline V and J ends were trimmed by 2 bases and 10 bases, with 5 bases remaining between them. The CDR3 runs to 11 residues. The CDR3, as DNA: TGTGCCAGCAGTTACGGTCTGGAGCTGTTTTTT. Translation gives CASSYGLELFF.

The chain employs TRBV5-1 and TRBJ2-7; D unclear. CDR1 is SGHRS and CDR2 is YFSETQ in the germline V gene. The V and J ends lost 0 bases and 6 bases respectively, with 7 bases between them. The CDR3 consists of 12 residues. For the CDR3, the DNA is TGCGCCAGCAGCTTGGGGGGTTTCGAGCAGTACTTC. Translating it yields CASSLGGFEQYF.

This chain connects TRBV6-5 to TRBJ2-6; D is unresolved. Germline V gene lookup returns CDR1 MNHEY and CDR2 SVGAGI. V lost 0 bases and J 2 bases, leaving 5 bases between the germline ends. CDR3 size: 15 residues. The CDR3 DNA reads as TGTGCCAGCAGTTACTCGGAGACTGGGGCCAACGTCCTGACTTTC. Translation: CASSYSETGANVLTF.

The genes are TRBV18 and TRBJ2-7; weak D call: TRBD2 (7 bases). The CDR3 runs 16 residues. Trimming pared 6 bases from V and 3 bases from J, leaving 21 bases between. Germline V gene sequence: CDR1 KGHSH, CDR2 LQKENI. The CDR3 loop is CASSPRGGDKYYEQYF. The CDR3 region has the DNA TGTGCCAGCTCCCCTAGGGGGGGGGACAAGTACTACGAGCAGTACTTC.

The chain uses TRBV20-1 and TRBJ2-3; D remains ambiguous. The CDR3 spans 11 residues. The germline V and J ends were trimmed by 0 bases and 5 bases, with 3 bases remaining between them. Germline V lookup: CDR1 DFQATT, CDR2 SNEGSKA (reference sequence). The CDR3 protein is CSARDLDTQYF. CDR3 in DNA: TGCAGTGCTAGAGACTTAGATACGCAGTATTTT.

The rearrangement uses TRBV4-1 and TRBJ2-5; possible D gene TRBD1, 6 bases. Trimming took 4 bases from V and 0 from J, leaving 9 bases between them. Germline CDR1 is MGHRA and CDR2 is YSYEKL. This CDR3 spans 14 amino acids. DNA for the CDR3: TGCGCCAGCAGCCTAGGACAGTACCAAGAGACCCAGTACTTC. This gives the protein CASSLGQYQETQYF.

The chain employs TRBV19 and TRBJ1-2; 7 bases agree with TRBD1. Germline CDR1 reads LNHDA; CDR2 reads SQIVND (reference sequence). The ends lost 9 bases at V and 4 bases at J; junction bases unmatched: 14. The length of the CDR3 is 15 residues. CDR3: CASQQAGGFLYGYTF. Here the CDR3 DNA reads TGTGCCAGCCAACAGGCAGGGGGTTTTCTCTATGGCTACACCTTC.

The CDR3 DNA sequence: TGTGCCAGCAACAAGGGGACAGGCATCACAGATACGCAGTATTTT. It is translated as CASNKGTGITDTQYF. The gene calls are TRBV7-2 and TRBJ2-3; 8 bases match TRBD1. This CDR3 spans 15 amino acids. The germline CDR1 and CDR2 sequences are SGHTA and FQGNSA. Trimming cost V 7 bases and J 2 bases; bases outside gene matches: 8.